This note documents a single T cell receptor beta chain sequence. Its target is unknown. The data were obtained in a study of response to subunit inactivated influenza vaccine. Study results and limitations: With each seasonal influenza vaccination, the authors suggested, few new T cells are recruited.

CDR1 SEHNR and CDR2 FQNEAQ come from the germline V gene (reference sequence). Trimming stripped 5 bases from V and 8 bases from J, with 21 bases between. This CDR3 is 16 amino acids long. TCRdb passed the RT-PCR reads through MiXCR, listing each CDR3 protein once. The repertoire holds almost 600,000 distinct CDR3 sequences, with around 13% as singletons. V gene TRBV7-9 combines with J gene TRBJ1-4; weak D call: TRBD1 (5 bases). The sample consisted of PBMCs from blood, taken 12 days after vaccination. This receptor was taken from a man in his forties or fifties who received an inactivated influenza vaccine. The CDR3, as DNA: TGTGCCAGCAGCACCTTTCCGGGGGGGTTCCGAGAAAAACTGTTTTTT. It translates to CASSTFPGGFREKLFF.